The next 21 T cell receptor beta chains were all read from a single sample in a study of blood T cell repertoires in COVID-19. Measured with immunoSEQ multiplex PCR; TCRdb has only the in-frame clones, and not every one. Seen here are over 250,000 clones, 87% observed once, and the top ten hold around 9.3%. The sample taken for sequencing was PBMCs or T cells enriched from blood (not recorded which). The source of these receptors is a woman aged 18-29 years who had recovered from COVID-19.

This sequence joins TRBV4-2 and TRBJ1-3; the D is unclear. CDR3 size: 14 residues. Germline assignment: CDR1 LGHNA and CDR2 YNFKEQ. Trimming pared 4 bases from V and 8 bases from J, leaving 15 bases between. The DNA for the CDR3 is TGTGCCAGCAGCCGCCCGGACCCGAGGGACACCATATATTTT. Amino acids: CASSRPDPRDTIYF.

The chain recombines TRBV5-1 with TRBJ2-1, with D maybe TRBD2 (6 bases). The germline CDR1 and CDR2 sequences are SGHRS and YFSETQ. V was trimmed by 1 base and J by 3 bases, leaving 8 bases between them. This CDR3 comprises 14 residues. CDR3 protein: CASSLQEGYNEQFF. As DNA, the CDR3 is TGCGCCAGCAGCTTGCAGGAGGGCTACAATGAGCAGTTCTTC.

The CDR3 reads CASSEEGEGGEYF. CDR3 sequence (DNA): TGTGCCAGCAGTGAAGAGGGAGAGGGCGGGGAGTACTTC. This chain links TRBV2 with TRBJ2-7; D may be TRBD2 (6 bases). V shed 1 base and J shed 11 bases, with 15 bases lying between them. The CDR3 sequence is 13 residues long. Germline V lookup: CDR1 SNHLY, CDR2 FYNNEI.

The V call is TRBV29-1, the J call TRBJ1-1; no reliable D call. From germline, CDR1 is SQVTM and CDR2 ANQGSEA. The CDR3 consists of 14 residues. Trimming removed 5 bases at V and 0 bases at J, with 13 bases between. For the CDR3, the DNA is TGCAGCGTTTTGACGTCCGGGTTGAACACTGAAGCTTTCTTT. Translated: CSVLTSGLNTEAFF. The full variable domain, with the rest looked up from reference TRBV29-1 and TRBJ1-1, is SAVISQKPSRDICQRGTSLTIQCQVDSQVTMMFWYRQQPGQSLTLIATANQGSEATYESGFVIDKFPISRPNLTFSTLTVSNMSPEDSSIYLCSVLTSGLNTEAFFGQGTRLTVV.

This chain links TRBV27 with TRBJ1-6; 8 positions match TRBD1. The CDR3 has 20 residues. Losses at the gene ends were 6 bases for V and 1 base for J; bases not matched to a gene: 17. Germline lookup yields CDR1 MNHEY and CDR2 SMNVEV (reference sequence). The CDR3 spells CASSHTGQGVVSSYNSPLHF. The CDR3 DNA follows: TGTGCCAGCAGCCATACCGGACAGGGAGTCGTGAGTTCCTATAATTCACCCCTCCACTTT.

There are a few counts of this clone. This chain connects TRBV5-1 to TRBJ1-1; TRBD1 might be the D (6 bases). V was shortened by 3 bases and J by 1 base, with 10 bases between the two germline ends. The germline CDR1 and CDR2 sequences are SGHRS and YFSETQ. CDR3 length equals 14 residues. The CDR3 reads CASSYGQSNTEAFF. CDR3 nucleotide sequence: TGCGCCAGCAGCTACGGACAGTCGAACACTGAAGCTTTCTTT.

This clone was found a few times. This chain connects TRBV7-9 to TRBJ2-2; TRBD1 aligns across 9 bases. After removal of 2 bases from V and 1 base from J, the junction contained 2 bases not matched to a gene. This CDR3 spans 16 amino acids. Germline-derived CDR1 and CDR2 are SEHNR and FQNEAQ (reference sequence). In nucleotides, the CDR3 is TGTGCCAGCAGCTTAAGGGGACAGGGGAACACCGGGGAGCTGTTTTTT. Residues: CASSLRGQGNTGELFF.

V and J are TRBV25-1 and TRBJ2-7, with D tentatively TRBD1 (5 bases). Looked up from germline, CDR1 is MGHDK and CDR2 is SYGVNS. This CDR3 contains 13 residues. Trimming shortened V by 8 bases and J by 0 bases, and 11 bases separated the two germline ends. CDR3 protein: CASEADSSYEQYF. In nucleotides, the CDR3 is TGTGCCAGCGAGGCTGACAGCTCCTACGAGCAGTACTTC.

The V call is TRBV11-3, the J call TRBJ2-7; D possibly corresponds to TRBD2 (5 bases). From germline, CDR1 is SGHNT and CDR2 YENEEA. The CDR3 length is 13 residues. The ends were cut back, 1 base at V and 13 bases at J, with 17 bases in the middle. The CDR3 DNA sequence: TGTGCCAGCAGCTTAGGACGGGGTGATACCCTATACTTC. As protein: CASSLGRGDTLYF.

The V gene is TRBV19, the J gene TRBJ1-2; 7 nucleotides line up with TRBD1. Germline CDR1 is LNHDA and CDR2 is SQIVND (reference sequence). V gave up 9 bases and J gave up 7 bases; unmatched junction bases: 14. CDR3 length: 14 amino acids. CDR3 protein: CASSRQGTSSGYTF. CDR3 nucleotide sequence: TGTGCCAGCTCGCGACAGGGAACATCAAGTGGCTACACCTTC.

This clone was picked up one time. The V gene is TRBV2, the J gene TRBJ1-6; D perhaps matches TRBD1 (6 bases). The CDR3 length is 15 residues. Germline CDR1 is SNHLY and CDR2 is FYNNEI. V was trimmed by 6 bases and J by 7 bases, leaving 16 bases between them. The CDR3 region is CASSGQRSGNSPLHF. CDR3 nucleotides: TGTGCCAGCAGCGGACAGAGATCGGGGAATTCACCCCTCCACTTT.

V is TRBV2 and J is TRBJ1-2, with D uncertain. The CDR3 runs 13 residues. Deletions cut 8 bases from V and 6 bases from J, with 16 bases between. Germline-derived CDR1 and CDR2 are SNHLY and FYNNEI. CDR3 protein: CASRRTFGDGYTF. CDR3 DNA: TGTGCCAGCCGTAGGACTTTTGGAGATGGCTACACCTTC.

The chain links TRBV30 to TRBJ1-6; 9 bases are shared with TRBD1. The CDR3 consists of 14 residues. J was trimmed by 7 bases and V by 4 bases; bases with no gene match: 5. Germline CDR1 is GTSNPN and CDR2 is SVGIG (reference sequence). CDR3: CAWTRGTGNSPLHF. DNA for the CDR3: TGTGCCTGGACTAGGGGGACAGGGAATTCACCCCTCCACTTT.

This clone came up a few times. The chain has TRBV28 and TRBJ1-2; a weak D match, TRBD1 (5 bases). The CDR3 runs to 15 residues. V shed 6 bases and J shed 8 bases, with 22 bases lying between them. The germline V gene encodes CDR1 MDHEN and CDR2 SYDVKM. CDR3 protein: CASSLTQRQSWGYTF. The CDR3 nucleotides read TGTGCCAGCAGCCTGACCCAACGACAGTCATGGGGCTACACCTTC.

The chain employs TRBV28 and TRBJ1-1, with D uncertain. Trimming cost V 3 bases and J 12 bases, with 17 bases left between them. The germline gives CDR1 MDHEN, CDR2 SYDVKM. This CDR3 is 13 amino acids long. Here the CDR3 DNA reads TGTGCCAGCAGTTTGCGGAGGCGGGCCCGAACTTTCTTT. It is translated as CASSLRRRARTFF. The complete variable domain, with remaining parts taken from reference TRBV28 and TRBJ1-1, reads DVKVTQSSRYLVKRTGEKVFLECVQDMDHENMFWYRQDPGLGLRLIYFSYDVKMKEKGDIPEGYSVSREKKERFSLILESASTNQTSMYLCASSLRRRARTFFGQGTRLTVV.

The chain carries TRBV20-1 and TRBJ2-1, with TRBD2 matching over 8 bases. With V trimmed by 5 bases and J by 6 bases, 12 bases remained unmatched. The germline gives CDR1 DFQATT, CDR2 SNEGSKA (reference sequence). This CDR3 has 15 residues. CDR3 region: CSARGSGLAPNEQFF. CDR3 in DNA: TGCAGTGCTCGTGGAAGTGGACTAGCACCCAATGAGCAGTTCTTC.

This clone was observed a few times. V usage is TRBV19 and J usage is TRBJ2-1, with a possible D match to TRBD2 (6 bases). The CDR3 is 15 residues long. The ends were cut back, 6 bases at V and 3 bases at J, with 15 bases in the middle. CDR1 and CDR2 from the germline V gene are LNHDA and SQIVND (reference sequence). CDR3 in amino acids: CASRSLIADYNEQFF. For the CDR3, the DNA is TGTGCCAGTAGATCCCTTATAGCGGACTACAATGAGCAGTTCTTC.

V usage is TRBV7-2 and J usage is TRBJ2-1; D perhaps matches TRBD2 (6 bases). This CDR3 region has 15 residues. Between the trimmed V and J ends, which lost 2 bases and 2 bases, there was a span of 10 bases. Germline V gene data show CDR1 as SGHTA and CDR2 as FQGNSA. CDR3 DNA: TGTGCCAGCAGCTTAACTAGCAGGGCCTACAATGAGCAGTTCTTC. Amino acid sequence: CASSLTSRAYNEQFF. The full variable domain, in which reference TRBV7-2 and TRBJ2-1 provide the parts outside the CDR3, is GAGVSQSPSNKVTEKGKDVELRCDPISGHTALYWYRQSLGQGLEFLIYFQGNSAPDKSGLPSDRFSAERTGGSVSTLTIQRTQQEDSAVYLCASSLTSRAYNEQFFGPGTRLTVL.

The chain employs TRBV9 and TRBJ2-1, with a tentative D call TRBD2 (5 bases). V lost 0 bases to trimming and J lost 0 bases, with 10 bases between them. The CDR3 contains 16 residues. In germline, CDR1 is SGDLS, CDR2 YYNGEE. CDR3 amino acids: CASSVGVGSSYNEQFF. CDR3 coding DNA: TGTGCCAGCAGCGTAGGCGTGGGGAGCTCCTACAATGAGCAGTTCTTC.

The chain links TRBV5-1 to TRBJ2-1; the D gene is possibly TRBD1 (5 bases). Germline V lookup: CDR1 SGHRS, CDR2 YFSETQ. Trimming took off 1 base at V and 0 bases at J, with 8 bases between the two ends. The CDR3 spans 15 residues. DNA of the CDR3: TGCGCCAGCAGCTTGCAGGGTGGCTCCTACAATGAGCAGTTCTTC. This encodes CASSLQGGSYNEQFF. Drawing the rest from reference TRBV5-1 and TRBJ2-1, the complete variable domain is KAGVTQTPRYLIKTRGQQVTLSCSPISGHRSVSWYQQTPGQGLQFLFEYFSETQRNKGNFPGRFSGRQFSNSRSEMNVSTLELGDSALYLCASSLQGGSYNEQFFGPGTRLTVL.

The chain combines TRBV5-1 with TRBJ1-4; D possibly corresponds to TRBD1 (6 bases). Trimming left V 7 bases short and J 5 bases short, with 18 bases between. Germline V gene lookup returns CDR1 SGHRS and CDR2 YFSETQ. CDR3 length: 15 residues. The chain's CDR3 is CASRQEPLNNEKLFF. The CDR3 DNA reads as TGCGCCAGCCGACAGGAGCCGTTGAACAATGAAAAACTGTTTTTT.